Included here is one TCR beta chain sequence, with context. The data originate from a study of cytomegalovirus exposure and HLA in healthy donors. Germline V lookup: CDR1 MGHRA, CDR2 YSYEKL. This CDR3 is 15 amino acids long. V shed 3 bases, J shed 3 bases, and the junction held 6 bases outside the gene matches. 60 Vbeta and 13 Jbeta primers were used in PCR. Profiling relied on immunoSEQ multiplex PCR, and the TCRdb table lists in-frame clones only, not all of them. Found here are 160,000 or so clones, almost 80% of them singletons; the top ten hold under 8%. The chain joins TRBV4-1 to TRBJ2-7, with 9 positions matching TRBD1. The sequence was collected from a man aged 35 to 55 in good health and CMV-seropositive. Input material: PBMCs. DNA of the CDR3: TGCGCCAGCAGCCACACCGGGACAGGGAGCTACGAGCAGTACTTC. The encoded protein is CASSHTGTGSYEQYF.